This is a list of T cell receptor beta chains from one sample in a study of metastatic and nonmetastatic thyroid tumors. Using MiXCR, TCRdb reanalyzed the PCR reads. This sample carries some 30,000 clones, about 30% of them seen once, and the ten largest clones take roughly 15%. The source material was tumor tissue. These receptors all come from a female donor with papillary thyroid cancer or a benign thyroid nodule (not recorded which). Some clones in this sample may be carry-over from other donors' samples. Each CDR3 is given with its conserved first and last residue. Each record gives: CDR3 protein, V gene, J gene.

cdr3_aa: CASSSGQGRDGYTF
v_call: TRBV6-2/TRBV6-3
j_call: TRBJ1-2

cdr3_aa: CSARDAQGAPLYEQYF
v_call: TRBV20-1
j_call: TRBJ2-7

cdr3_aa: CASSRGGGPVYNEQFF
v_call: TRBV9
j_call: TRBJ2-1

cdr3_aa: CASSRAGGSSYEQYF
v_call: TRBV7-9
j_call: TRBJ2-7

cdr3_aa: CASSEKIGAGGPAQETQYF
v_call: TRBV6-1
j_call: TRBJ2-5

cdr3_aa: CASSSSAGVTNEQFF
v_call: TRBV7-3
j_call: TRBJ2-1

cdr3_aa: CASSTRTGRNNQPQHF
v_call: TRBV28
j_call: TRBJ1-5

cdr3_aa: CASSEVTGTEQYF
v_call: TRBV6-1
j_call: TRBJ2-7

cdr3_aa: CASSERSEPSYEQYF
v_call: TRBV6-1
j_call: TRBJ2-7

cdr3_aa: CASSPQSGASYEQYF
v_call: TRBV9
j_call: TRBJ2-7

cdr3_aa: CASSSSGQGRFPGYTF
v_call: TRBV11-2
j_call: TRBJ1-2

cdr3_aa: CSASGLANEKLFF
v_call: TRBV20-1
j_call: TRBJ1-4

cdr3_aa: CASSYSRGNNSPLHF
v_call: TRBV6-2/TRBV6-3
j_call: TRBJ1-6

cdr3_aa: CASSLDGNLNYGYTF
v_call: TRBV11-2
j_call: TRBJ1-2

cdr3_aa: CASQGAGHPNTEAFF
v_call: TRBV6-1
j_call: TRBJ1-1

cdr3_aa: CSARDVRPEREKLFF
v_call: TRBV20-1
j_call: TRBJ1-4

cdr3_aa: CASSPRVGPFSYEQYF
v_call: TRBV11-2
j_call: TRBJ2-7

cdr3_aa: CASSEINRNSPLHF
v_call: TRBV6-1
j_call: TRBJ1-6

cdr3_aa: CASRTSGLSTDTQYF
v_call: TRBV6-1
j_call: TRBJ2-3

cdr3_aa: CASSRGVGNQPQHF
v_call: TRBV12-3/TRBV12-4
j_call: TRBJ1-5

cdr3_aa: CASSVNRGSGYTF
v_call: TRBV6-9
j_call: TRBJ1-2

cdr3_aa: CASSLWRWGKAFF
v_call: TRBV28
j_call: TRBJ1-1

cdr3_aa: CASSQDRYQPQHF
v_call: TRBV4-1
j_call: TRBJ1-5

cdr3_aa: CASSLSGGSCGNEQYF
v_call: TRBV5-1
j_call: TRBJ2-7

cdr3_aa: CSAMGYGYTF
v_call: TRBV20-1
j_call: TRBJ1-2

cdr3_aa: CASSQGQGTQPQHF
v_call: TRBV4-1
j_call: TRBJ1-5

cdr3_aa: CSAREGFVAANSPLHF
v_call: TRBV20-1
j_call: TRBJ1-6

cdr3_aa: CASSPPKEGVYEQYF
v_call: TRBV18
j_call: TRBJ2-7

cdr3_aa: CASSFSPGKDTQYF
v_call: TRBV11-2
j_call: TRBJ2-3

cdr3_aa: CAINTGDNYEQYF
v_call: TRBV10-3
j_call: TRBJ2-7

cdr3_aa: CASSSDRVNSPLHF
v_call: TRBV7-9
j_call: TRBJ1-6

cdr3_aa: CASSTGLAGGGADTQYF
v_call: TRBV10-1
j_call: TRBJ2-3

cdr3_aa: CASRGPGDTIYF
v_call: TRBV28
j_call: TRBJ1-3